This entry concerns a single TCR beta chain. These data originate in a study of shared T cell receptors in the human thymus. Only in-frame clones appear in the TCRdb table, and some are missing; sequencing was by immunoSEQ multiplex PCR. The table includes hundreds of thousands of clones, approximately 85% detected once. Germline V gives CDR1 ENHRY, CDR2 SYGVKD. The CDR3 has 19 residues. The ends were cut back, 6 bases at V and 2 bases at J, with 23 bases in the middle. Separately, the same data were catalogued under a study of human thymus T cells.

The origin of this receptor is a girl less than two years old with a congenital heart defect. Sequences were obtained from thymocytes. This chain links TRBV10-3 with TRBJ2-6; D is uncertain. The CDR3 DNA follows: TGTGCCATCAGACCCAGGATTTTTAATGGCAACGCTGGGGCCAACGTCCTGACTTTC. This codes for CAIRPRIFNGNAGANVLTF.